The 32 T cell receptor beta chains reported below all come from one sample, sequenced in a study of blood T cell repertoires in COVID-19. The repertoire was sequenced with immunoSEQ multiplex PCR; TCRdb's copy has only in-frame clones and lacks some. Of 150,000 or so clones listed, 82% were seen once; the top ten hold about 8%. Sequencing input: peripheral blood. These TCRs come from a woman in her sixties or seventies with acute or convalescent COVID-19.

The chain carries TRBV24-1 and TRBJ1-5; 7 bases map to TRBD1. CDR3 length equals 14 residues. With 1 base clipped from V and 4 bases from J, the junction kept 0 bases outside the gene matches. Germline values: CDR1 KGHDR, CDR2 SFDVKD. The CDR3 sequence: CATSDLQGNQPQHF. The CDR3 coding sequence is TGTGCCACCAGTGATTTACAGGGGAATCAGCCCCAGCATTTT.

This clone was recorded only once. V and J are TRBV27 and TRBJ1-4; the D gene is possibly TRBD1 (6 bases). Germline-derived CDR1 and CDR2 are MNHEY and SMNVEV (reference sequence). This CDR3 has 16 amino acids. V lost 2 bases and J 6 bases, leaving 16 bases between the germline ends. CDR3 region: CASSLRRGGGYEKLFF. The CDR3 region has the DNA TGTGCCAGCAGTTTACGGCGGGGCGGGGGCTATGAAAAACTGTTTTTT. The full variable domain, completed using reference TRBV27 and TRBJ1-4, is EAQVTQNPRYLITVTGKKLTVTCSQNMNHEYMSWYRQDPGLGLRQIYYSMNVEVTDKGDVPEGYKVSRKEKRNFPLILESPSPNQTSLYFCASSLRRGGGYEKLFFGSGTQLSVL.

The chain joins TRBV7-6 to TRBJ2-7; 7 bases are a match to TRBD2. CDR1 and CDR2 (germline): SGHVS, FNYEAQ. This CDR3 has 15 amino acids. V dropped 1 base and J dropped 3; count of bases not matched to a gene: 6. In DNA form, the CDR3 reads TGTGCCAGCAGCTTAGAGGTGGGGGGGAACTACGAGCAGTACTTC. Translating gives CASSLEVGGNYEQYF.

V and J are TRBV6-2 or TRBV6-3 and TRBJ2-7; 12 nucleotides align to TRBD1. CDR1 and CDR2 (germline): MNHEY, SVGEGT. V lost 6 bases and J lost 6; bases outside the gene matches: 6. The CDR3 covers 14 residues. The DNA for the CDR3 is TGTGCCAGCAGCATGGGACAGGGGGCGGGCGAGCAGTACTTC. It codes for CASSMGQGAGEQYF.

The CDR3 loop reads CATSRDRQGAMNTEAFF. DNA of the CDR3: TGTGCCACCAGCAGAGATAGGCAGGGGGCCATGAACACTGAAGCTTTCTTT. The V call is TRBV15, the J call TRBJ1-1; 8 nucleotides line up with TRBD1. This CDR3 has 17 amino acids. Germline CDR1 LNHNV, CDR2 YYDKDF (reference sequence). J gave up 0 bases and V 0 bases, and 6 bases lay outside the gene matches.

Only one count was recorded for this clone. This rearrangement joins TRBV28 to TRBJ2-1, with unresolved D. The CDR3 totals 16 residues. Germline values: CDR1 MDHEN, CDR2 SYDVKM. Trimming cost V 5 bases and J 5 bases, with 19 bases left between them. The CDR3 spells CASSALAVNRNNEQFF. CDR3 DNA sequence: TGTGCCAGCAGTGCCTTAGCTGTGAACCGTAACAATGAGCAGTTCTTC.

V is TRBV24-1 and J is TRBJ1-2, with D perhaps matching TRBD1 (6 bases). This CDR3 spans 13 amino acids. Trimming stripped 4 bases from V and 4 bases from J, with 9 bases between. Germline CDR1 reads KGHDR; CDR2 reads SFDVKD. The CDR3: CATSDADSYGYTF. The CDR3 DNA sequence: TGTGCCACCAGTGACGCGGACAGCTATGGCTACACCTTC.

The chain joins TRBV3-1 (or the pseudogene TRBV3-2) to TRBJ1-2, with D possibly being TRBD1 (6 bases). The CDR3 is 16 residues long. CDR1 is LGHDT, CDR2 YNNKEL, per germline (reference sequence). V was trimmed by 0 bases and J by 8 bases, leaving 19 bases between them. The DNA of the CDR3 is TGTGCCAGCAGCCAAGATTGGGGGCAGCCGCCGCGGGGCTACACCTTC. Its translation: CASSQDWGQPPRGYTF.

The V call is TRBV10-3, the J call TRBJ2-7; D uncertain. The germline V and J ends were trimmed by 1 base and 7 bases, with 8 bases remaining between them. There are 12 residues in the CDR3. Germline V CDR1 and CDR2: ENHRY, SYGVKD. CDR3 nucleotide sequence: TGTGCCATCAGTGAGTTCCCCGGGGAGCAGTACTTC. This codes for CAISEFPGEQYF.

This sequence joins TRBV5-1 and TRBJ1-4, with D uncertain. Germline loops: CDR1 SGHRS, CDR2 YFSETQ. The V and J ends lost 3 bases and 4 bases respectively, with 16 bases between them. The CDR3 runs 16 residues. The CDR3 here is CASSSSGTAYNEKLFF. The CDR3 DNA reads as TGCGCCAGCAGCTCCTCTGGCACAGCATATAATGAAAAACTGTTTTTT.

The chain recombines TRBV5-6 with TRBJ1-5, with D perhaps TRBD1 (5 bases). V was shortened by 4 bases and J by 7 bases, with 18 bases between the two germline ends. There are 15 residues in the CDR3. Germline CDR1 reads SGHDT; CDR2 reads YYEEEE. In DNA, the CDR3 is TGTGCCAGCAGCGCGGGGGGTATTGACGCCCAGCCCCAGCATTTT. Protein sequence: CASSAGGIDAQPQHF.

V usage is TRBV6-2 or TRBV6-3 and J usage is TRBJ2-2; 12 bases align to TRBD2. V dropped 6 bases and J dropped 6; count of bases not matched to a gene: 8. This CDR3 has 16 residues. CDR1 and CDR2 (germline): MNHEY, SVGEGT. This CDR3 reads CASSWRTSGEPGELFF. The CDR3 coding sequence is TGTGCCAGCAGCTGGAGGACTAGCGGGGAACCCGGGGAGCTGTTTTTT.

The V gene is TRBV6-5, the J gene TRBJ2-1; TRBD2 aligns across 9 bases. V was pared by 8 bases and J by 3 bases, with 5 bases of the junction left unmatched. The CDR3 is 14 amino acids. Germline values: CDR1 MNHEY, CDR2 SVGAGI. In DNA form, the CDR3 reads TGTGCCAGCTCTAGCGGGACAGTCTACAATGAGCAGTTCTTC. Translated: CASSSGTVYNEQFF.

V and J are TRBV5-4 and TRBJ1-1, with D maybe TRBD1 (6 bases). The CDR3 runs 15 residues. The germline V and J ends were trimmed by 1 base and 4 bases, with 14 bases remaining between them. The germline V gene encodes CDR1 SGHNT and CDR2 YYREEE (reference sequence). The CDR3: CASSLFAGAPTEAFF. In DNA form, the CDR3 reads TGTGCCAGCAGCTTGTTCGCGGGGGCGCCCACTGAAGCTTTCTTT.

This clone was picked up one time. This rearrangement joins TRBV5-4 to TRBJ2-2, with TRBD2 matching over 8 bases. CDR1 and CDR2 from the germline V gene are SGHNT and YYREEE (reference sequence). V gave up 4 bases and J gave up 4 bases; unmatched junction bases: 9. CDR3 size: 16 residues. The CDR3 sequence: CASSPASGSVTGELFF. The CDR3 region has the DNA TGTGCCAGCAGCCCCGCGAGCGGGAGTGTCACCGGGGAGCTGTTTTTT.

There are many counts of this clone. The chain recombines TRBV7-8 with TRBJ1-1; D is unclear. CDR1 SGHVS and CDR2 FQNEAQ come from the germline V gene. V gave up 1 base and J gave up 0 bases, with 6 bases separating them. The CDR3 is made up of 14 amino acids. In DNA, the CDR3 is TGTGCCAGCAGCTTAGGAGGGATGAACACTGAAGCTTTCTTT. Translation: CASSLGGMNTEAFF. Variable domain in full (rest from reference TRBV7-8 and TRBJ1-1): GAGVSQSPRYKVAKRGQDVALRCDPISGHVSLFWYQQALGQGPEFLTYFQNEAQLDKSGLPSDRFFAERPEGSVSTLKIQRTQQEDSAVYLCASSLGGMNTEAFFGQGTRLTVV.

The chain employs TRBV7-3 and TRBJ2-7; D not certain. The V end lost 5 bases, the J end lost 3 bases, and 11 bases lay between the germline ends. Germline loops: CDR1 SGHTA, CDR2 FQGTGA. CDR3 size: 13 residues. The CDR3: CASSPTAFYEQYF. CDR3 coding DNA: TGTGCCAGCAGCCCCACAGCCTTCTACGAGCAGTACTTC.

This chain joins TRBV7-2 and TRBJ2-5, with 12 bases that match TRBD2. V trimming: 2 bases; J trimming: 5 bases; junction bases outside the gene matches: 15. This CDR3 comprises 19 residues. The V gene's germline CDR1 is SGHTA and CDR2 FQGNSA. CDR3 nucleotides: TGTGCCAGCAGCTTAAGGCCTAGGGGGCTAGCGGGAGGGCAGGAGACCCAGTACTTC. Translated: CASSLRPRGLAGGQETQYF. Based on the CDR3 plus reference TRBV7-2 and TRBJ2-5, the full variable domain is GAGVSQSPSNKVTEKGKDVELRCDPISGHTALYWYRQSLGQGLEFLIYFQGNSAPDKSGLPSDRFSAERTGGSVSTLTIQRTQQEDSAVYLCASSLRPRGLAGGQETQYFGPGTRLLVL.

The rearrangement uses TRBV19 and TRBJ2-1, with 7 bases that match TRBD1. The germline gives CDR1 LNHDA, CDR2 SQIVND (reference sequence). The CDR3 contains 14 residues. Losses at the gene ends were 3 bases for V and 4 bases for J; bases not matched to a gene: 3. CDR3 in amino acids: CASSIRTGYNEQFF. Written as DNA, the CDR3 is TGTGCCAGTAGTATTCGGACAGGATACAATGAGCAGTTCTTC.

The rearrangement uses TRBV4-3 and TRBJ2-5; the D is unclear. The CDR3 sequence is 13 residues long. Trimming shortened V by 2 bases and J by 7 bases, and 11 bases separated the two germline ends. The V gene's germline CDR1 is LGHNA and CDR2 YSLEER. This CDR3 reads CASSQKARGTQYF. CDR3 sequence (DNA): TGCGCCAGCAGCCAAAAAGCCCGTGGGACCCAGTACTTC.

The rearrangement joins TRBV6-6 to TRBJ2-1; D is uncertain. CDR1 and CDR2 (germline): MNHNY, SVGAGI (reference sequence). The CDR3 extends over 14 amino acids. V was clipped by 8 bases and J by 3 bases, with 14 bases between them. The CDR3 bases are TGTGCCAGCGGCCCCAGCGAACTCTACAATGAGCAGTTCTTC. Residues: CASGPSELYNEQFF.

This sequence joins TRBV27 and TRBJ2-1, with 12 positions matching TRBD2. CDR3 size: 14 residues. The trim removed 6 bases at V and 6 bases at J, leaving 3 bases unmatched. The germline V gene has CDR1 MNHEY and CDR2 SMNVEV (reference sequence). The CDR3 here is CASRGLAGLNEQFF. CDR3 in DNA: TGTGCCAGCAGGGGACTAGCGGGCCTCAATGAGCAGTTCTTC.

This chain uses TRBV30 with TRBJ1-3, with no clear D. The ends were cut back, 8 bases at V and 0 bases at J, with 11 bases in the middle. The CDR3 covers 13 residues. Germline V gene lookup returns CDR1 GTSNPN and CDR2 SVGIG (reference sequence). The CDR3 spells CAGERSSGNTIYF. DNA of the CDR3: TGTGCCGGGGAACGGAGCTCTGGAAACACCATATATTTT. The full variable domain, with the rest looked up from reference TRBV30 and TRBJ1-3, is SQTIHQWPATLVQPVGSPLSLECTVEGTSNPNLYWYRQAAGRGLQLLFYSVGIGQISSEVPQNLSASRPQDRQFILSSKKLLLSDSGFYLCAGERSSGNTIYFGEGSWLTVV.

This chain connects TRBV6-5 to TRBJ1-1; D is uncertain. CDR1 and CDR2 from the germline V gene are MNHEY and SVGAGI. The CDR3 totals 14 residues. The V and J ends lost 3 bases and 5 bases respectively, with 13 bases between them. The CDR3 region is CASSYVPGGTEAFF. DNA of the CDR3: TGTGCCAGCAGTTATGTCCCTGGAGGGACTGAAGCTTTCTTT.

The CDR3 nucleotides read TGCGCCAGCAGCCACCGGGACAGCATTGCGTACACCTTC. This gives the protein CASSHRDSIAYTF. The gene calls are TRBV4-1 and TRBJ1-2; 7 nucleotides agree with TRBD1. From germline, CDR1 is MGHRA and CDR2 YSYEKL. CDR3 length: 13 residues. The ends lost 3 bases at V and 11 bases at J; junction bases unmatched: 9.

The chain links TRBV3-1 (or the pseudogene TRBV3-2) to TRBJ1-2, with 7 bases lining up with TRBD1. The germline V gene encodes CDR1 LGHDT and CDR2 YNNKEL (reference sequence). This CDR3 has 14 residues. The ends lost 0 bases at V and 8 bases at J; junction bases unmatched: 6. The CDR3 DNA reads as TGTGCCAGCAGCCAAGATCGGCAGGGGGTCGGCTACACCTTC. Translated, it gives CASSQDRQGVGYTF.

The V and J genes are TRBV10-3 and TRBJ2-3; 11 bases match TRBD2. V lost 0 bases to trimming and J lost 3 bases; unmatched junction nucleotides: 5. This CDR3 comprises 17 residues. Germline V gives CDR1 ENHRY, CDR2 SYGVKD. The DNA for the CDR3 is TGTGCCATCAGTGAGTCGGCTAGCGGGGGGATAACAGATACGCAGTATTTT. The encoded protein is CAISESASGGITDTQYF.

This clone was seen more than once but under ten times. The CDR3 here is CASSLIRDRGYGYTF. As DNA, the CDR3 is TGTGCCAGCAGTTTAATTAGGGATCGGGGCTATGGCTACACCTTC. The V gene is TRBV28, the J gene TRBJ1-2; D uncertain. The CDR3 spans 15 residues. Trimming pared 2 bases from V and 4 bases from J, leaving 14 bases between. Germline CDR1 reads MDHEN; CDR2 reads SYDVKM.

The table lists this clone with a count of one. The CDR3 bases are TGTGCCAGCAGTGCGTCCGGGACAGGCTCCAATCAGCCCCAGCATTTT. Encoded protein: CASSASGTGSNQPQHF. The chain couples TRBV25-1 to TRBJ1-5, with 8 bases matching TRBD1. CDR1 is MGHDK and CDR2 is SYGVNS in the germline V gene. The CDR3 has 16 amino acids. V was clipped by 4 bases and J by 3 bases; unmatched bases: 8.

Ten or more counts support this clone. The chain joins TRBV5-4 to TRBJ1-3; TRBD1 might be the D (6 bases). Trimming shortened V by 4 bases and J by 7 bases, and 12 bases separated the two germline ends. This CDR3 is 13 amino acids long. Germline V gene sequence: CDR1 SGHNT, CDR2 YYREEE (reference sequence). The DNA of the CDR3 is TGTGCCAGCAGCGTCACAGGGTCCAACACCATATATTTT. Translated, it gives CASSVTGSNTIYF.

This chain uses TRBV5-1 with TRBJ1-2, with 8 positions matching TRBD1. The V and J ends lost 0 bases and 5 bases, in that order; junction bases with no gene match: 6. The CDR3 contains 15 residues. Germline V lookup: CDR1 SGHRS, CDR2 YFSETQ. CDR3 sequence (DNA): TGCGCCAGCAGCTTGGGACAGGGGCGAACATATGGCTACACCTTC. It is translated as CASSLGQGRTYGYTF. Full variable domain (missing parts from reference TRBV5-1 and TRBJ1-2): KAGVTQTPRYLIKTRGQQVTLSCSPISGHRSVSWYQQTPGQGLQFLFEYFSETQRNKGNFPGRFSGRQFSNSRSEMNVSTLELGDSALYLCASSLGQGRTYGYTFGSGTRLTVV.

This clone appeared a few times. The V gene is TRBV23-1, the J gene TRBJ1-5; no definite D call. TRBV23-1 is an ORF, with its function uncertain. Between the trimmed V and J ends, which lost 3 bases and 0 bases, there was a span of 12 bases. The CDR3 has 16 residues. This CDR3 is CASSQEISYSNQPQHF. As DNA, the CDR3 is TGCGCCAGCAGTCAGGAGATAAGCTATAGCAATCAGCCCCAGCATTTT.